The 9 T cell receptor beta chains presented below share a single source sample, sequenced in a study of siplizumab effects on memory and regulatory T cells. Profiled with immunoSEQ multiplex PCR; TCRdb holds only in-frame clones, not every one. The sample lists 90,000 to 95,000 clones, over 85% seen once, with 5.5% to 7.5% in the top ten. Source material: CD8+ T cells sorted from blood. The receptors derive from a human donor in good health.

The CDR3: CASGELSNQPQHF. The CDR3, as DNA: TGTGCCAGCGGAGAACTGAGCAATCAGCCCCAGCATTTT. The J gene is TRBJ1-5, the V gene TRBV28, with D uncertain. The germline gives CDR1 MDHEN, CDR2 SYDVKM. The CDR3 totals 13 residues. Trimming took off 8 bases at V and 1 base at J, with 9 bases between the two ends. The full variable domain, in which reference TRBV28 and TRBJ1-5 provide the parts outside the CDR3, is DVKVTQSSRYLVKRTGEKVFLECVQDMDHENMFWYRQDPGLGLRLIYFSYDVKMKEKGDIPEGYSVSREKKERFSLILESASTNQTSMYLCASGELSNQPQHFGDGTRLSIL.

This chain uses TRBV19 with TRBJ1-4; perhaps TRBD1 as D (5 bases). This CDR3 has 15 amino acids. Germline-derived CDR1 and CDR2 are LNHDA and SQIVND (reference sequence). Trimming shortened V by 5 bases and J by 1 base, and 11 bases separated the two germline ends. The CDR3 DNA reads as TGTGCCAGTAGTGACCGGGACGTAACTAATGAAAAACTGTTTTTT. This sequence encodes CASSDRDVTNEKLFF.

The chain has TRBV5-4 and TRBJ1-1, with D hard to call. CDR3 size: 13 residues. The V and J ends lost 4 bases and 1 base respectively, with 8 bases between them. CDR1 and CDR2 (germline): SGHNT, YYREEE (reference sequence). The CDR3 is CASSTGPNTEAFF. The CDR3 DNA reads as TGTGCCAGCAGCACGGGCCCGAACACTGAAGCTTTCTTT.

This chain links TRBV7-2 with TRBJ2-5; D is possibly TRBD2 (5 bases). CDR1 SGHTA and CDR2 FQGNSA come from the germline V gene. The CDR3 covers 16 residues. V was pared by 1 base and J by 1 base, with 13 bases between. In nucleotides, the CDR3 is TGTGCCAGCAGCTTAGGAAGCGGCAGCCTCCAAGAGACCCAGTACTTC. Protein: CASSLGSGSLQETQYF.

In its sample, this clone was seen once. The rearrangement links TRBV19 to TRBJ2-7; D unresolved. Germline V CDR1 and CDR2: LNHDA, SQIVND (reference sequence). This CDR3 is 14 amino acids long. V was pared by 1 base and J by 0 bases, with 7 bases between. CDR3 in amino acids: CASSIADGSYEQYF. Here the CDR3 DNA reads TGTGCCAGTAGTATAGCCGACGGCTCCTACGAGCAGTACTTC.

This chain uses TRBV27 with TRBJ2-1; the D call may be TRBD1 or TRBD2 (5 bases each). V dropped 5 bases and J dropped 5 bases, with 16 bases sitting between them. The CDR3 has 15 amino acids. Germline V lookup: CDR1 MNHEY, CDR2 SMNVEV (reference sequence). Here the CDR3 reads CASSPTGTVHNEQFF. The CDR3 DNA reads TGTGCCAGCAGTCCGACGGGGACCGTCCACAATGAGCAGTTCTTC.

The chain employs TRBV2 and TRBJ2-5, with unresolved D. The CDR3 has 13 amino acids. Germline CDR1 is SNHLY and CDR2 is FYNNEI. With 8 bases removed from V and 1 base from J, the gap between germline ends came to 11 bases. In nucleotides, the CDR3 is TGTGCCAGCTTCATCCCAGGCCAAGAGACCCAGTACTTC. Translating it yields CASFIPGQETQYF. Full variable domain (outside the CDR3, taken from reference TRBV2 and TRBJ2-5): EPEVTQTPSHQVTQMGQEVILRCVPISNHLYFYWYRQILGQKVEFLVSFYNNEISEKSEIFDDQFSVERPDGSNFTLKIRSTKLEDSAMYFCASFIPGQETQYFGPGTRLLVL.

J is TRBJ2-5 and V is TRBV15; D not resolved. The CDR3 has 17 residues. Trimming took 5 bases from V and 4 from J, leaving 23 bases between them. CDR1 is LNHNV and CDR2 is YYDKDF in the germline V gene (reference sequence). CDR3 residues: CATSSQVRAKGPETQYF. CDR3 sequence (DNA): TGTGCCACCAGCTCCCAAGTCCGGGCTAAAGGGCCAGAGACCCAGTACTTC.

The rearrangement links TRBV6-5 to TRBJ1-1, with unresolved D. V was shortened by 2 bases and J by 7 bases, with 11 bases between the two germline ends. Looked up from germline, CDR1 is MNHEY and CDR2 is SVGAGI. CDR3 size: 13 residues. CDR3 protein: CASSYGQSGEAFF. The DNA for the CDR3 is TGTGCCAGCAGTTACGGGCAGAGTGGTGAAGCTTTCTTT.